Following are 13 T cell receptor beta chains from one sample sequenced in a study of neurological immune-mediated disorders (dated by TCRdb to between 2018 and 2021). Library preparation was by 5' RACE. Sequencing was performed on an Illumina HiSeq 2500. In TCRdb, the public reads were trimmed at Q25 with fastp and aligned with MiXCR, with productive beta chains retained. Every entry covers one CDR3 protein and lists the most common genes and DNA from its rows. The sample has about 66,000 distinct CDR3 sequences on record, around 3.7% of them singletons. The top ten hold around 3.8% of the sample. Input material: PBMCs. Source of these receptors: a man aged 35 to 55 with multiple sclerosis.

This clonotype was counted ten times or more. V usage is TRBV9 and J usage is TRBJ2-2; the match to TRBD2 covers 13 bases. The CDR3 is made up of 16 amino acids. With V trimmed by 5 bases and J by 7 bases, 8 bases remained unmatched. CDR1 is SGDLS and CDR2 is YYNGEE in the germline V gene. The CDR3 region is CASSDRLAGGGGELFF. The CDR3 region has the DNA TGTGCCAGCAGTGACAGACTAGCGGGAGGTGGCGGGGAGCTGTTTTTT.

This clonotype was seen ten or more times. The chain joins TRBV9 to TRBJ2-5; 8 bases map to TRBD2. Germline V gene lookup returns CDR1 SGDLS and CDR2 YYNGEE. The CDR3 runs 16 residues. V shed 4 bases, J shed 4 bases, and the junction held 12 bases outside the gene matches. CDR3 loop: CASSPGLAGRSETQYF. CDR3 coding DNA: TGTGCCAGCAGCCCCGGACTAGCAGGAAGATCAGAGACCCAGTACTTC.

This clonotype was counted ten times or more. This sequence joins TRBV7-3 and TRBJ2-2, with D uncertain. Trimming took off 5 bases at V and 5 bases at J, with 9 bases between the two ends. Germline V gives CDR1 SGHTA, CDR2 FQGTGA. This CDR3 has 13 residues. The CDR3 DNA follows: TGTGCCAGCAGCGCCCAGACAACCGGGGAGCTGTTTTTT. Protein: CASSAQTTGELFF. The complete variable domain, with remaining parts taken from reference TRBV7-3 and TRBJ2-2, reads GAGVSQTPSNKVTEKGKYVELRCDPISGHTALYWYRQSLGQGPEFLIYFQGTGAADDSGLPNDRFFAVRPEGSVSTLKIQRTERGDSAVYLCASSAQTTGELFFGEGSRLTVL.

In its sample, this clonotype was seen many times. The chain has TRBV27 and TRBJ2-5; 7 bases agree with TRBD2. With 2 bases clipped from V and 3 bases from J, the junction kept 3 bases outside the gene matches. CDR1 MNHEY and CDR2 SMNVEV come from the germline V gene (reference sequence). CDR3 length: 14 residues. DNA for the CDR3: TGTGCCAGCAGTTTAGATGCGGGAGAAGAGACCCAGTACTTC. It specifies CASSLDAGEETQYF.

This clonotype was counted at least ten times. This chain connects TRBV6-6 to TRBJ1-5; 7 positions match TRBD1. This CDR3 contains 13 residues. CDR1 is MNHNY, CDR2 SVGAGI, per germline (reference sequence). The ends lost 6 bases at V and 6 bases at J; junction bases unmatched: 5. This chain's CDR3 is CASRNRGGQPQHF. CDR3 bases: TGTGCCAGCAGAAACAGGGGCGGTCAGCCCCAGCATTTT.

This clonotype occurred many times. V gene TRBV27 combines with J gene TRBJ2-7; D call uncertain. The length of the CDR3 is 11 residues. Between the trimmed V and J ends, which lost 4 bases and 6 bases, there was a span of 7 bases. In germline, CDR1 is MNHEY, CDR2 SMNVEV (reference sequence). The CDR3 bases are TGTGCCAGCAGTTCCCGTCTCGAGCAGTACTTC. Protein: CASSSRLEQYF.

In this sample, this clonotype turned up many times. This sequence joins TRBV29-1 and TRBJ1-1; D gene ambiguous. The CDR3 is 15 amino acids. Trimming took off 4 bases at V and 7 bases at J, with 22 bases between the two ends. Germline values: CDR1 SQVTM, CDR2 ANQGSEA. CDR3 sequence: CSVVTGQVPRGEAFF. CDR3 coding DNA: TGCAGCGTTGTCACCGGGCAGGTCCCTCGAGGTGAAGCTTTCTTT.

Ten or more counts support this clonotype. The rearrangement joins TRBV4-1 to TRBJ2-1; no reliable D call. The ends were cut back, 0 bases at V and 1 base at J, with 10 bases in the middle. The CDR3 sequence is 16 residues long. The germline CDR1 and CDR2 sequences are MGHRA and YSYEKL. CDR3 DNA sequence: TGCGCCAGCAGCCAAGATATGGATTTATCCTACAATGAGCAGTTCTTC. Translated: CASSQDMDLSYNEQFF.

This clonotype was picked up many times. The gene calls are TRBV20-1 and TRBJ1-5, with D unclear. Germline CDR1 DFQATT, CDR2 SNEGSKA (reference sequence). This CDR3 region has 15 residues. The V end was cut by 3 bases, the J end by 2 bases, with 14 bases between. The CDR3 DNA sequence: TGCAGTGCTAGTCCAAACGGCTGGGGCAATCAGCCCCAGCATTTT. Its protein is CSASPNGWGNQPQHF.

At least ten counts were recorded for this clonotype. The chain carries TRBV3-1 and TRBJ2-7, with a possible D match to TRBD1 (5 bases). The CDR3 spans 14 residues. Germline-derived CDR1 and CDR2 are LGHDT and YNNKEL (reference sequence). The V end lost 0 bases, the J end lost 6 bases, and 12 bases lay between the germline ends. CDR3 residues: CASSQEARASEQYF. CDR3 bases: TGTGCCAGCAGCCAAGAGGCCAGGGCCAGCGAGCAGTACTTC.

This clonotype was counted at least ten times. The chain employs TRBV2 and TRBJ2-1; TRBD2 aligns across 8 bases. Germline V gene data show CDR1 as SNHLY and CDR2 as FYNNEI. The CDR3 has 15 residues. Germline trimming cut 2 bases from V and 4 bases from J; bases unmatched to any gene: 4. CDR3: CASSERVAGYNEQFF. The CDR3 DNA sequence: TGTGCCAGCAGTGAAAGGGTAGCGGGGTACAATGAGCAGTTCTTC.

The table lists this clonotype with many counts. The chain recombines TRBV20-1 with TRBJ1-1, with TRBD1 as a possible D gene (6 bases). Between the trimmed V and J ends, which lost 5 bases and 5 bases, there was a span of 15 bases. Germline CDR1 is DFQATT and CDR2 is SNEGSKA (reference sequence). This CDR3 region has 13 residues. CDR3 residues: CSAAGARGTEAFF. The CDR3 region has the DNA TGCAGTGCTGCCGGGGCCAGGGGTACTGAAGCTTTCTTT.

This clonotype was detected many times. In DNA, the CDR3 is TGTGCCAGCAGCCAAGGGGAAGCGGGCTACGAGCAGTACTTC. Residues: CASSQGEAGYEQYF. V and J are TRBV4-2 and TRBJ2-7, with a weak D call TRBD2 (6 bases). Trimming removed 1 base at V and 3 bases at J, with 10 bases between. CDR1 and CDR2 from the germline V gene are LGHNA and YNFKEQ. The CDR3 is 14 residues long.